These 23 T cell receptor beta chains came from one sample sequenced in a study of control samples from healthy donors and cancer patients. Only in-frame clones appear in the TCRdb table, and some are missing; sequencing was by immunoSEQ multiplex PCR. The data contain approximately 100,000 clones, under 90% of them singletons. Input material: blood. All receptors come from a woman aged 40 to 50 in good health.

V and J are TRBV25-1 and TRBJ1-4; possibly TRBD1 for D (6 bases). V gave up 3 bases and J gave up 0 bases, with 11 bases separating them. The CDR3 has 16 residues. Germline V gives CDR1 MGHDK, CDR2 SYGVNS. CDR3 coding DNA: TGTGCCAGCAGTGAGCTAAACAGGGCAACTAATGAAAAACTGTTTTTT. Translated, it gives CASSELNRATNEKLFF. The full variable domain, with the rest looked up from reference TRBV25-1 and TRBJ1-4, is EADIYQTPRYLVIGTGKKITLECSQTMGHDKMYWYQQDPGMELHLIHYSYGVNSTEKGDLSSESTVSRIRTEHFPLTLESARPSHTSQYLCASSELNRATNEKLFFGSGTQLSVL.

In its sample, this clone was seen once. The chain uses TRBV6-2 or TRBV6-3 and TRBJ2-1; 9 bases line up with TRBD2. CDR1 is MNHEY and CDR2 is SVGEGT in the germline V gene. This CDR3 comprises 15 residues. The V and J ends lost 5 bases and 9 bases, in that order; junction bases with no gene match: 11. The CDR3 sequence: CASSPGLAFVGEQFF. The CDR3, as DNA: TGTGCCAGCAGTCCAGGACTAGCGTTTGTTGGTGAGCAGTTCTTC.

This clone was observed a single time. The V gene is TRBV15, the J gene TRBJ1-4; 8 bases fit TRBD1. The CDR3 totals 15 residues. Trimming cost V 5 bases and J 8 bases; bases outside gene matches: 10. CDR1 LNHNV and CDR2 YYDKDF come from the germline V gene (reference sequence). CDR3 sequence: CATSRRTGLGEKLFF. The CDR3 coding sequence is TGTGCCACCAGCCGACGGACAGGGTTAGGGGAAAAACTGTTTTTT.

Here the CDR3 reads CASGQGLNYSPQHF. The CDR3 region has the DNA TGTGCCAGCGGGCAGGGCCTAAATTATTCGCCCCAGCATTTT. This chain joins TRBV6-6 and TRBJ1-5, with TRBD1 as a possible D gene (5 bases). The V and J ends lost 8 bases and 9 bases respectively, with 20 bases between them. CDR1 is MNHNY and CDR2 is SVGAGI in the germline V gene (reference sequence). The CDR3 runs to 14 residues.

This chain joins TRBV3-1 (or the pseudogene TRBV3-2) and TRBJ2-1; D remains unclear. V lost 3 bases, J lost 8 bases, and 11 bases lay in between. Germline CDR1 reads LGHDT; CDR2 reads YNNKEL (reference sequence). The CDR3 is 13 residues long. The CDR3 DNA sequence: TGTGCCAGCAGCCATCAAGACCCCCATGAGCAGTTCTTC. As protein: CASSHQDPHEQFF.

The CDR3 nucleotides are TGTGCCAGCAGCCAAGAACGGGGACCGCGCTCCTACAATGAGCAGTTCTTC. Encoded protein: CASSQERGPRSYNEQFF. The V call is TRBV3-1 (or the pseudogene TRBV3-2), the J call TRBJ2-1; the D gene could be TRBD1 or TRBD2 (5 bases each). Trimming removed 0 bases from V and 0 bases from J, with 12 bases in between. The CDR3 covers 17 residues. Germline CDR1 is LGHDT and CDR2 is YNNKEL (reference sequence).

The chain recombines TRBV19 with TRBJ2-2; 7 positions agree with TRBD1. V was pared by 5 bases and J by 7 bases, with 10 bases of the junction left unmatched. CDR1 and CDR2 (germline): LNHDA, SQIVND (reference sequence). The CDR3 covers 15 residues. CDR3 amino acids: CASSSPDRRIGELFF. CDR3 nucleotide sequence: TGTGCCAGTAGTTCTCCGGACAGGAGGATCGGGGAGCTGTTTTTT. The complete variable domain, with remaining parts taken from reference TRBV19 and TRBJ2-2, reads DGGITQSPKYLFRKEGQNVTLSCEQNLNHDAMYWYRQDPGQGLRLIYYSQIVNDFQKGDIAEGYSVSREKKESFPLTVTSAQKNPTAFYLCASSSPDRRIGELFFGEGSRLTVL.

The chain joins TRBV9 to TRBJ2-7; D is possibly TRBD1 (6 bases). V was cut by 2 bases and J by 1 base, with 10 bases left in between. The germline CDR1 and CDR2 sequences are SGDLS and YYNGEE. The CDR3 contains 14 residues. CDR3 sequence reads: CASSVATGSYEQYF. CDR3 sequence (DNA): TGTGCCAGCAGCGTGGCGACAGGTTCCTACGAGCAGTACTTC.

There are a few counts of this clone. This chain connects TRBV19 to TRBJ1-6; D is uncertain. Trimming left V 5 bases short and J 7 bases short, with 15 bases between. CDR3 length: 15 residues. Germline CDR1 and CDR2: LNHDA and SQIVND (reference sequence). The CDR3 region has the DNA TGTGCCAGTAGTGCCCAAGGGCGAGGGAATTCACCCCTCCACTTT. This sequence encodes CASSAQGRGNSPLHF.

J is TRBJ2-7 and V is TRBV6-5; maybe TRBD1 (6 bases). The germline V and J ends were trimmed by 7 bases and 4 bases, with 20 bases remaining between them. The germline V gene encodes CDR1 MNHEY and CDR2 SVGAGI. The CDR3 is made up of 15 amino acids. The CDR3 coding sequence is TGTGCCAGCAAGGGGAACCCCAGGGGCACTTACGAGCAGTACTTC. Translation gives CASKGNPRGTYEQYF.

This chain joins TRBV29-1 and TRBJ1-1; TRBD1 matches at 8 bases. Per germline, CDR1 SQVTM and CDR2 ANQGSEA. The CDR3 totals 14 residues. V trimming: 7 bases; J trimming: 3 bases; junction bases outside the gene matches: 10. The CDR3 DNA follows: TGCAGCGCCGCCGGGACAGGAGTTGACACTGAAGCTTTCTTT. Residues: CSAAGTGVDTEAFF.

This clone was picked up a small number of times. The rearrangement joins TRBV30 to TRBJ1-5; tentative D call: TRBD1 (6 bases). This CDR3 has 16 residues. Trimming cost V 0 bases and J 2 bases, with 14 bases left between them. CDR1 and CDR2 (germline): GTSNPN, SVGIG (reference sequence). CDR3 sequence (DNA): TGTGCCTGGAGTGTCCCCAGGGGATACGGCAATCAGCCCCAGCATTTT. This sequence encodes CAWSVPRGYGNQPQHF.

The CDR3 loop reads CASSQDRGLGDEQYF. CDR3 DNA: TGCGCCAGCAGCCAAGACAGGGGGCTAGGAGACGAGCAGTACTTC. The J gene is TRBJ2-7, the V gene TRBV4-1; 8 bases align to TRBD1. J lost 5 bases, V lost 0 bases, and 6 bases had no gene match. In germline, CDR1 is MGHRA, CDR2 YSYEKL. The length of the CDR3 is 15 residues.

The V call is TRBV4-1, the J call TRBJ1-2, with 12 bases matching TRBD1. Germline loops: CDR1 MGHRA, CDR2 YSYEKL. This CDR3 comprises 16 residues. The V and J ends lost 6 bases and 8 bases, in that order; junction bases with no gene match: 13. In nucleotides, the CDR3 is TGCGCCAGCAGAACGAGACCGGGACAGGGGGCTGGAGGCTACACCTTC. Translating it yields CASRTRPGQGAGGYTF.

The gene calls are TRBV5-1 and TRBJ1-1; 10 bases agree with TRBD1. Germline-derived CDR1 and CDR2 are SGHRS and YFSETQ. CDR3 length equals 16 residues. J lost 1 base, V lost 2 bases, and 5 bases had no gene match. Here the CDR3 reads CASSLRQGASNTEAFF. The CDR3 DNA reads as TGCGCCAGCAGCTTACGACAGGGGGCATCGAACACTGAAGCTTTCTTT.

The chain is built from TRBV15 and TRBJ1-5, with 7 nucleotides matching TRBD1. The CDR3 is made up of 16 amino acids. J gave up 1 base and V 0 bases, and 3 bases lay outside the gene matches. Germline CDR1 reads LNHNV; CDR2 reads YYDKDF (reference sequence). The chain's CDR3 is CATSREAGGSNQPQHF. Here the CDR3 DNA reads TGTGCCACCAGCAGAGAAGCAGGGGGAAGCAATCAGCCCCAGCATTTT. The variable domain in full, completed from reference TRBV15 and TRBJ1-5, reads DAMVIQNPRYQVTQFGKPVTLSCSQTLNHNVMYWYQQKSSQAPKLLFHYYDKDFNNEADTPDNFQSRRPNTSFCFLDIRSPGLGDTAMYLCATSREAGGSNQPQHFGDGTRLSIL.

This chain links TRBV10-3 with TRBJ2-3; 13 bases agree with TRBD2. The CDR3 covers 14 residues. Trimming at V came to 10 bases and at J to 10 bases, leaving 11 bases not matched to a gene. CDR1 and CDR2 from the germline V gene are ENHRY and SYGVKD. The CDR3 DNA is TGTGCCACCCGGACTAGCGGGGGTCCCGGGGCGCAGTATTTT. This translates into CATRTSGGPGAQYF.

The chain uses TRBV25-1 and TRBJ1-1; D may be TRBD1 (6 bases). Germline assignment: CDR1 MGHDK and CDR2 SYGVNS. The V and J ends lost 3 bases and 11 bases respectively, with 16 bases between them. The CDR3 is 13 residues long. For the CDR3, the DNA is TGTGCCAGCAGTGATAGAACTTCGGGGGCCGCTTTCTTT. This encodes CASSDRTSGAAFF.

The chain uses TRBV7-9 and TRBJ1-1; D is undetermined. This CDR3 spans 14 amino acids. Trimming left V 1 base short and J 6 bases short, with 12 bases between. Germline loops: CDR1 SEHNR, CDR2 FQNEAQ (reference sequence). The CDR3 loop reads CASSLETPVAEAFF. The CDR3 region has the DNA TGTGCCAGCAGCTTAGAGACCCCGGTCGCTGAAGCTTTCTTT.

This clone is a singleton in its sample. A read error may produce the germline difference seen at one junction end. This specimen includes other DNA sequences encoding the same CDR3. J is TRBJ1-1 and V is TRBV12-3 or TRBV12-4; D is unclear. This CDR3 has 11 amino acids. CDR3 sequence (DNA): TGTGCCAGCAGTTCTTACACCGAAGCTTTCTTT. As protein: CASSSYTEAFF.

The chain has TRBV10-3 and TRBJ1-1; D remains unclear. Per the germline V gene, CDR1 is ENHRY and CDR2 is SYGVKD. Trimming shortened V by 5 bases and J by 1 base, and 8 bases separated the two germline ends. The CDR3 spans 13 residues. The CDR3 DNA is TGTGCCATCAGTCCAGCTGGGAACACTGAAGCTTTCTTT. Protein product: CAISPAGNTEAFF.

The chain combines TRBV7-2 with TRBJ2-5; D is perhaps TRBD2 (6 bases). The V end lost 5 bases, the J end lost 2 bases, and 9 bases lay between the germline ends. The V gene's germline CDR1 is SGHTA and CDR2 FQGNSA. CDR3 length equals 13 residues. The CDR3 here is CASSKGLQETQYF. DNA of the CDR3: TGTGCCAGCAGCAAGGGACTTCAAGAGACCCAGTACTTC.

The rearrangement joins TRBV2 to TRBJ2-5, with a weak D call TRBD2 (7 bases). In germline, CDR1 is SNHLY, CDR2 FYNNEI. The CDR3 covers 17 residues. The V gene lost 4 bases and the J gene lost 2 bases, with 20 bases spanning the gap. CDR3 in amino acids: CASSVDDRGGFQETQYF. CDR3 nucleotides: TGTGCCAGCAGTGTGGACGATAGGGGGGGCTTTCAAGAGACCCAGTACTTC.